This TCR beta chain was sequenced for a study of PD-L1 blockade in urothelial cancer. CDR3 length: 14 amino acids. Trimming left V 10 bases short and J 2 bases short, with 16 bases between. The germline V gene has CDR1 MDHEN and CDR2 SYDVKM. The assay was immunoSEQ multiplex PCR, and TCRdb's table has in-frame clones only and misses some. Of around 100,000 clones listed, roughly 84% are singletons. For this clone: Its target is unknown.

Documented time point: pretreatment peripheral blood. Study-level results: Those with durable benefit had larger increases in tumor-associated blood clones at 3 weeks.

The receptor was derived from a man aged 55 to 69 with urothelial cancer. This chain uses TRBV28 with TRBJ2-3; perhaps TRBD1 as D (6 bases). Sample: PBMCs, taken around atezolizumab (anti-PD-L1) treatment. The CDR3 DNA reads TGTGCCATCGCACAGGGTTGGGACACAGATACGCAGTATTTT. It yields the protein CAIAQGWDTDTQYF.